The T cell receptor (beta chain) described here comes from a study of human T cells and chemical hapten exposure. Whole-study results and caveats: Among TCRs, those above 1 in 1000 frequency were unaffected by DPC sensitization.

There are 16 residues in the CDR3. Germline values: CDR1 MNHEY, CDR2 SVGEGT. V was cut by 5 bases and J by 2 bases, with 16 bases left in between. Time point described: patch test 2, 6 weeks after DPC sensitization. Treatment specified: therapeutic diphenylcyclopropenone sensitization with weekly scalp DPC. Blood collection happened ahead of applying each patch test. A single record per CDR3 protein comes from TCRdb applying MiXCR to the RACE reads. The table has about 400,000 distinct CDR3 sequences, under 6.5% seen once. This clonotype came up many times. Its antigen is as yet unknown. The source is a woman under 30 with alopecia areata. Some clones in this sample may be carry-over from other donors' samples. The V and J genes are TRBV6-2 or TRBV6-3 and TRBJ2-1, with a possible D match to TRBD2 (5 bases). The sequencing used whole blood, collected in connection with sensitization to the hapten diphenylcyclopropenone (DPC). CDR3 nucleotides: TGTGCCAGCAGTCCTATAAACGGGGTTCCCTACAATGAGCAGTTCTTC. As protein: CASSPINGVPYNEQFF.